A single sample is the source of the 14 T cell receptor beta chains below, sequenced in a study of OX40 agonist ivuxolimab in advanced cancers. Method: immunoSEQ multiplex PCR; TCRdb's copy keeps in-frame clones and lacks some. Here the sample spans 75,000 to 80,000 clones, 85% to 95% being singletons. The sample consisted of CD4+ or CD8+ T cells sorted from blood, taken in a trial of the OX40 agonist ivuxolimab. These receptors were obtained from an adult with an advanced solid tumor such as melanoma, head and neck, liver or kidney cancer.

The chain uses TRBV13 and TRBJ2-1; D unresolved. The V gene's germline CDR1 is PRHDT and CDR2 FYEKMQ (reference sequence). This CDR3 spans 13 amino acids. Trimming shortened V by 3 bases and J by 9 bases, and 12 bases separated the two germline ends. CDR3 amino acids: CASSLSHLGEQFF. In DNA form, the CDR3 reads TGTGCCAGCAGCTTGTCACATTTGGGTGAGCAGTTCTTC.

CDR3 amino acids: CASVDRAGPPEAFF. CDR3 DNA: TGCGCCAGCGTCGATCGGGCGGGACCCCCTGAAGCTTTCTTT. The chain has TRBV10-2 and TRBJ1-1; tentative D call: TRBD1 (5 bases). Germline CDR1 is WSHSY and CDR2 is SAAADI. V was pared by 8 bases and J by 6 bases, with 19 bases between. The CDR3 contains 14 residues.

CDR3 sequence (DNA): TGTGCCAGCAGCGTGGGTGGGATAGGTACAGATACGCAGTATTTT. This codes for CASSVGGIGTDTQYF. The V and J genes are TRBV9 and TRBJ2-3; D not certain. Per the germline V gene, CDR1 is SGDLS and CDR2 is YYNGEE. V was pared by 2 bases and J by 3 bases, with 13 bases between. The CDR3 runs 15 residues.

V and J are TRBV27 and TRBJ1-5; TRBD1 aligns across 7 bases. There are 14 residues in the CDR3. The germline gives CDR1 MNHEY, CDR2 SMNVEV (reference sequence). With V trimmed by 6 bases and J by 4 bases, 6 bases remained unmatched. Here the CDR3 reads CASSQQGTNQPQHF. In DNA, the CDR3 is TGTGCCAGCAGCCAACAGGGGACGAATCAGCCCCAGCATTTT.

CDR3 DNA sequence: TGTGCCAGCAGCACTCCCGGGGGGGGGCTGAGCTCCTACGAGCAGTACTTC. It is translated as CASSTPGGGLSSYEQYF. The chain is built from TRBV21-1 and TRBJ2-7; TRBD2, the table's D call, was not compared with the DNA. TRBV21-1 is a documented pseudogene. The CDR3 consists of 17 residues.

V gene TRBV29-1 combines with J gene TRBJ2-7; D is perhaps TRBD1 or TRBD2 (5 bases each). The length of the CDR3 is 12 residues. V dropped 4 bases and J dropped 6 bases, with 13 bases sitting between them. CDR1 SQVTM and CDR2 ANQGSEA come from the germline V gene. This chain's CDR3 is CSVGGAITEQYF. The CDR3 coding sequence is TGCAGCGTTGGAGGGGCTATTACCGAGCAGTACTTC.

This clone came up a few times. The V gene is TRBV7-6, the J gene TRBJ1-1, with 7 bases aligning to TRBD1. Losses at the gene ends were 5 bases for V and 3 bases for J; bases not matched to a gene: 6. The CDR3 spans 14 residues. Germline CDR1 SGHVS, CDR2 FNYEAQ. The CDR3 reads CASSARQGYTEAFF. CDR3 nucleotides: TGTGCCAGCAGCGCACGACAGGGATACACTGAAGCTTTCTTT.

Comments on this clone: One end of the junction is discordant with germline, which a read error may explain. The chain is built from TRBV7-7 and TRBJ2-1; 8 bases line up with TRBD2. The CDR3 is 16 amino acids. Germline V gives CDR1 SSHAT, CDR2 FNYEAQ (reference sequence). The CDR3: CASSPRSGSGYNEQFF. In DNA, the CDR3 is TGTGCTAGCAGCCCTCGAAGCGGGAGCGGCTACAATGAGCAGTTCTTC.

This rearrangement joins TRBV28 to TRBJ2-2; D not certain. Germline V gene data show CDR1 as MDHEN and CDR2 as SYDVKM. Trimming left V 3 bases short and J 6 bases short, with 5 bases between. This CDR3 comprises 12 residues. In DNA form, the CDR3 reads TGTGCCAGCAGTTTTACGGCCGGGGAGCTGTTTTTT. Encoded protein: CASSFTAGELFF.

The chain recombines TRBV7-2 with TRBJ2-5, with 7 bases fitting TRBD2. After removal of 3 bases from V and 2 bases from J, the junction contained 3 bases not matched to a gene. Germline values: CDR1 SGHTA, CDR2 FQGNSA. The CDR3 is 14 amino acids. The CDR3 DNA reads TGTGCCAGCAGCTTGACGGGGGGACAAGAGACCCAGTACTTC. Translation: CASSLTGGQETQYF. Combining the CDR3 with reference TRBV7-2 and TRBJ2-5 gives the whole variable domain GAGVSQSPSNKVTEKGKDVELRCDPISGHTALYWYRQSLGQGLEFLIYFQGNSAPDKSGLPSDRFSAERTGGSVSTLTIQRTQQEDSAVYLCASSLTGGQETQYFGPGTRLLVL.

The genes are TRBV29-1 and TRBJ1-4; a possible D gene is TRBD1 (6 bases). The germline CDR1 and CDR2 sequences are SQVTM and ANQGSEA. CDR3 length: 13 residues. V was trimmed by 6 bases and J by 6 bases, leaving 14 bases between them. CDR3 in amino acids: CSVRGGLHEKLFF. CDR3 bases: TGCAGCGTGAGGGGGGGGCTCCATGAAAAACTGTTTTTT.

This clone occurred once. One end of the junction does not line up with germline, which may come from a read error. The CDR3 DNA is TGCGCCAGCAGCCAAGAAGGGACAGGTACGCAGTATTTT. Its translation: CASSQEGTGTQYF. The V gene is TRBV4-1, the J gene TRBJ2-3, with TRBD1 matching over 8 bases. This CDR3 has 13 amino acids. The germline V gene has CDR1 MGHRA and CDR2 YSYEKL.

The chain links TRBV27 to TRBJ2-3; the match to TRBD2 covers 8 bases. Trimming removed 6 bases from V and 2 bases from J; junction bases left unmatched: 13. Germline assignment: CDR1 MNHEY and CDR2 SMNVEV (reference sequence). The CDR3 sequence is 17 residues long. CDR3 coding DNA: TGTGCCAGCAGCTCAGACACGACTAGCGCTCACACAGATACGCAGTATTTT. This codes for CASSSDTTSAHTDTQYF.

The chain carries TRBV9 and TRBJ1-1, with D perhaps matching TRBD1 (5 bases). The germline V gene has CDR1 SGDLS and CDR2 YYNGEE. This CDR3 has 12 residues. V lost 3 bases and J lost 4, with 7 bases in between. CDR3 nucleotides: TGTGCCAGCAGCGCAGGGAGCACTGAAGCTTTCTTT. It is translated as CASSAGSTEAFF.